This TCR beta chain was sequenced for a study of response to subunit inactivated influenza vaccine. Study-level points and caveats: Each seasonal influenza vaccination recruits few new T cells, the authors suggested.

TCRdb independently ran MiXCR on the RT-PCR reads; one entry per CDR3 protein. The repertoire holds fewer than 750,000 distinct CDR3 sequences, with 11% to 15% as singletons. Ten or more counts support this clonotype. Its cognate antigen is unknown. CDR3 size: 13 residues. The V end lost 4 bases, the J end lost 2 bases, and 6 bases lay between the germline ends. Germline V gives CDR1 SGHVS, CDR2 FQNEAQ. Source: PBMCs from blood, taken roughly 13 days after vaccination. V is TRBV7-8 and J is TRBJ1-5, with D possibly being TRBD1 (5 bases). The clonotype was recovered from a man aged 45-65 years who received an inactivated influenza vaccine. The CDR3 bases are TGTGCCAGCAGCTGGGACCGCAATCAGCCCCAGCATTTT. Translated, it gives CASSWDRNQPQHF. Drawing the rest from reference TRBV7-8 and TRBJ1-5, the complete variable domain is GAGVSQSPRYKVAKRGQDVALRCDPISGHVSLFWYQQALGQGPEFLTYFQNEAQLDKSGLPSDRFFAERPEGSVSTLKIQRTQQEDSAVYLCASSWDRNQPQHFGDGTRLSIL.